This TCR beta chain emerged from a study of blood T cell repertoires in COVID-19. Study as a whole: PBMCs, B-cell-depleted T cells, or T cells were the source of the cDNA or gDNA that made up the material.

This CDR3 comprises 15 residues. The germline V gene has CDR1 SGHTS and CDR2 YDEGEE. With 4 bases removed from V and 4 bases from J, the gap between germline ends came to 17 bases. As handled by the study authors: Amplification with reference gene primers provided the estimates of nucleated cell counts. Clones were read by immunoSEQ multiplex PCR, and TCRdb kept only the in-frame ones, dropping some. That table is the source of V, J and clone size, and D and trimming were worked out from the DNA. The sample has over 50,000 clones; just over 85% are singletons. The chain carries TRBV5-8 and TRBJ1-2, with D possibly being TRBD1 (5 bases). Sequencing used peripheral blood. The receptor comes from a human donor in a cohort sampled during active COVID-19. The CDR3 sequence is CASSPDSGGTYGYTF. The DNA for the CDR3 is TGTGCCAGCAGCCCAGACTCTGGGGGGACCTATGGCTACACCTTC.